The 21 T cell receptor beta chains in this list originate from one sample, sequenced in a study of CD8 T cells in Susac syndrome. cDNA came from roughly 0.47 to 1 ug RNA primed by random hexamers. MiXCR, applied by TCRdb to the immunoSEQ multiplex PCR reads, yields one record per CDR3 protein. The sample includes approximately 220,000 distinct CDR3 sequences, 95% of them seen just once. The specimen was CD4+ T cells from PBMCs. These receptors came from a human donor with multiple sclerosis.

The gene calls are TRBV2 and TRBJ2-7; perhaps D is TRBD1 or TRBD2 (5 bases each). The germline gives CDR1 SNHLY, CDR2 FYNNEI. The V gene lost 4 bases and the J gene lost 4 bases, with 11 bases spanning the gap. This CDR3 is 13 amino acids long. CDR3 region: CASSAGTGYEQYV. CDR3 sequence (DNA): TGTGCCAGCAGTGCCGGGACGGGGTACGAGCAGTACGTC.

The chain links TRBV30 to TRBJ1-2; TRBD1 is a possible D gene (5 bases). V was shortened by 4 bases and J by 1 base, with 22 bases between the two germline ends. The CDR3 sequence is 17 residues long. CDR1 is GTSNPN and CDR2 is SVGIG in the germline V gene (reference sequence). CDR3 nucleotide sequence: TGTGCCTGGACGTTACCCAGTCCATCAGGGAGTAACTATGGCTACACCTTC. Translation: CAWTLPSPSGSNYGYTF.

The rearrangement joins TRBV3-1 to TRBJ2-5, with 11 bases identical to TRBD2. The CDR3 is 16 residues long. Germline V gene data show CDR1 as LGHDT and CDR2 as YNNKEL (reference sequence). The V gene end was trimmed by 4 bases and the J gene end by 1 base; junction bases not matched to a gene: 5. The CDR3 sequence is CASSRNLAGGQETQYF. For the CDR3, the DNA is TGTGCCAGCAGCCGCAACCTAGCGGGGGGCCAAGAGACCCAGTACTTC.

The V gene is TRBV20-1, the J gene TRBJ1-1; a weak D match, TRBD1 (6 bases). V was trimmed by 6 bases and J by 1 base, leaving 18 bases between them. The germline V gene has CDR1 DFQATT and CDR2 SNEGSKA (reference sequence). This CDR3 has 15 residues. CDR3 in DNA: TGCAGTGCCCTAAGAACTCTGACAGGGAACACTGAAGCTTTCTTT. Protein: CSALRTLTGNTEAFF.

V usage is TRBV28 and J usage is TRBJ1-2, with 8 positions matching TRBD1. CDR1 is MDHEN and CDR2 is SYDVKM in the germline V gene. The CDR3 has 13 residues. The V and J ends lost 5 bases and 2 bases, in that order; junction bases with no gene match: 1. CDR3 region: CASSPGGNYGYTF. CDR3 in DNA: TGTGCCAGCAGTCCAGGGGGCAACTATGGCTACACCTTC.

This sequence joins TRBV9 and TRBJ2-3; D may be TRBD2 (5 bases). V lost 0 bases and J lost 6, with 8 bases in between. CDR1 is SGDLS and CDR2 is YYNGEE in the germline V gene. This CDR3 spans 13 amino acids. Written as DNA, the CDR3 is TGTGCCAGCAGCGTAGGACCGGGGGATACGCAGTATTTT. It is translated as CASSVGPGDTQYF.

The V call is TRBV7-3, the J call TRBJ2-1; perhaps D is TRBD1 or TRBD2 (5 bases each). From germline, CDR1 is SGHTA and CDR2 FQGTGA. This CDR3 contains 14 residues. Trimming cost V 1 base and J 9 bases, with 13 bases left between them. The chain's CDR3 is CASSLSRGESEQFF. The CDR3 region has the DNA TGTGCCAGCAGCTTAAGTCGGGGCGAGAGTGAGCAGTTCTTC. Full variable domain (remainder filled in from reference TRBV7-3 and TRBJ2-1): GAGVSQTPSNKVTEKGKYVELRCDPISGHTALYWYRQSLGQGPEFLIYFQGTGAADDSGLPNDRFFAVRPEGSVSTLKIQRTERGDSAVYLCASSLSRGESEQFFGPGTRLTVL.

In its sample, this clonotype was seen once. The V and J genes are TRBV5-1 and TRBJ2-1; 10 positions agree with TRBD1. The length of the CDR3 is 15 residues. Germline values: CDR1 SGHRS, CDR2 YFSETQ. J was trimmed by 8 bases and V by 0 bases; bases with no gene match: 5. The CDR3 sequence: CASSLVRDRGDEQFF. CDR3 DNA sequence: TGCGCCAGCAGCTTGGTTCGGGACAGGGGAGATGAGCAGTTCTTC.

The rearrangement links TRBV24-1 to TRBJ2-1; D call uncertain. This CDR3 comprises 17 residues. Germline CDR1 is KGHDR and CDR2 is SFDVKD. The ends were cut back, 0 bases at V and 0 bases at J, with 11 bases in the middle. The CDR3 nucleotides are TGTGCCACCAGTGATTTGAAGCGAGGCAGCTCCTACAATGAGCAGTTCTTC. As protein: CATSDLKRGSSYNEQFF.

This chain uses TRBV25-1 with TRBJ2-3; TRBD1 matches 8 bases. The length of the CDR3 is 15 residues. The junction had 10 bases not matched to a gene; V was cut back by 6 bases and J by 5 bases. CDR1 is MGHDK and CDR2 is SYGVNS in the germline V gene. The CDR3 coding sequence is TGTGCCAGCAGCTCACAGGGGGATTTGGGAGATACGCAGTATTTT. Its protein is CASSSQGDLGDTQYF.

CDR3: CAWSGGGTEAFF. The CDR3 nucleotides read TGTGCCTGGAGTGGTGGGGGCACTGAAGCTTTCTTT. V is TRBV30 and J is TRBJ1-1; possible D gene TRBD1, 5 bases. CDR1 is GTSNPN and CDR2 is SVGIG in the germline V gene (reference sequence). The ends were cut back, 1 base at V and 4 bases at J, with 7 bases in the middle. The CDR3 extends over 12 amino acids.

The CDR3 DNA follows: TGTGCCACCAGCATAAGACAGGGTAGGGCTTTCTTT. It codes for CATSIRQGRAFF. The chain uses TRBV15 and TRBJ1-1; TRBD1 agrees at 7 bases. Per germline, CDR1 LNHNV and CDR2 YYDKDF (reference sequence). The CDR3 is 12 residues long. The trim removed 4 bases at V and 11 bases at J, leaving 7 bases unmatched.

This clonotype was seen only a few times. This chain uses TRBV7-8 with TRBJ1-1; D is undetermined. V was pared by 0 bases and J by 1 base, with 6 bases between. Germline V gene lookup returns CDR1 SGHVS and CDR2 FQNEAQ. The CDR3 consists of 14 residues. Written as DNA, the CDR3 is TGTGCCAGCAGCTTAGCGCGACAGAACACTGAAGCTTTCTTT. It encodes CASSLARQNTEAFF.

This chain joins TRBV20-1 and TRBJ2-1; 7 nucleotides align to TRBD2. Germline-derived CDR1 and CDR2 are DFQATT and SNEGSKA (reference sequence). This CDR3 spans 15 amino acids. V lost 6 bases, J lost 4 bases, and 12 bases stayed unmatched. CDR3 sequence (DNA): TGCAGTGCATATGGAGGTAGCGGGTTGTACAATGAGCAGTTCTTC. Amino acids: CSAYGGSGLYNEQFF.

The chain uses TRBV29-1 and TRBJ2-2; the D call may be TRBD1 or TRBD2 (5 bases each). V was shortened by 7 bases and J by 0 bases, with 9 bases between the two germline ends. The CDR3 runs 13 residues. CDR1 and CDR2 (germline): SQVTM, ANQGSEA. The DNA for the CDR3 is TGCAGCGCAGGGACGGCGAACACCGGGGAGCTGTTTTTT. Residues: CSAGTANTGELFF.

The chain has TRBV20-1 and TRBJ2-7; TRBD2 aligns across 8 bases. V lost 5 bases and J lost 0; bases outside the gene matches: 3. This CDR3 is built from 13 residues. Germline assignment: CDR1 DFQATT and CDR2 SNEGSKA (reference sequence). The DNA for the CDR3 is TGCAGTGCTCAAGCGGGGGCCTCCTACGAGCAGTACGTC. Translating it yields CSAQAGASYEQYV.

The gene calls are TRBV7-8 and TRBJ1-2; a weak D match, TRBD1 (6 bases). The CDR3 extends over 13 amino acids. Per germline, CDR1 SGHVS and CDR2 FQNEAQ. V was clipped by 7 bases and J by 2 bases, with 11 bases between them. CDR3 region: CASKAGVNYGYTF. In DNA form, the CDR3 reads TGTGCCAGCAAGGCAGGGGTAAACTATGGCTACACCTTC.

The J gene is TRBJ1-4, the V gene TRBV5-6, with TRBD1 matching 8 bases. The CDR3 spans 17 residues. J gave up 3 bases and V 4 bases, and 11 bases lay outside the gene matches. In germline, CDR1 is SGHDT, CDR2 YYEEEE. The DNA for the CDR3 is TGTGCCAGCAGCGACAGGGGCAGGGGTTTGGCTAATGAAAAACTGTTTTTT. Protein product: CASSDRGRGLANEKLFF.

The V gene is TRBV5-6, the J gene TRBJ1-6; the D is unclear. V was cut by 4 bases and J by 13 bases, with 18 bases left in between. CDR1 and CDR2 from the germline V gene are SGHDT and YYEEEE. This CDR3 is built from 14 residues. The CDR3 DNA reads as TGTGCCAGCAGCGCCAGCGCGGCCCAATCGCCCCTCCACTTT. Residues: CASSASAAQSPLHF.

This clonotype was seen just once. The genes are TRBV20-1 and TRBJ2-7, with D uncertain. CDR1 is DFQATT and CDR2 is SNEGSKA in the germline V gene (reference sequence). Trimming shortened V by 6 bases and J by 3 bases, and 12 bases separated the two germline ends. There are 12 residues in the CDR3. CDR3 nucleotide sequence: TGCAGTGCGGTGGCTAGTCGCTACGAGCAGTACTTC. Its translation: CSAVASRYEQYF.

The CDR3 DNA reads TGCAGTGCCAAGGGCAGGGAGGGCTATAATTCACCCCTCCACTTT. It specifies CSAKGREGYNSPLHF. The gene calls are TRBV20-1 and TRBJ1-6; TRBD1 might be the D (5 bases). V was trimmed by 6 bases and J by 3 bases, leaving 15 bases between them. This CDR3 region has 15 residues. CDR1 DFQATT and CDR2 SNEGSKA come from the germline V gene (reference sequence).